This entry lists 31 T cell receptor beta chains sequenced from one sample in a study of T cell changes during pregnancy in multiple sclerosis. Libraries were prepared by immunoSEQ multiplex PCR; TCRdb keeps only in-frame clonotypes and omits some of them. The sample has about 57,000 clones, less than 90% seen once. Sequencing used CD4+ T cells from peripheral blood mononuclear cells, obtained in the third trimester of pregnancy. These receptors originate from a female donor with multiple sclerosis, enrolled in a pregnancy study.

V usage is TRBV19 and J usage is TRBJ1-4; 8 bases are shared with TRBD1. This CDR3 has 13 amino acids. The germline V gene encodes CDR1 LNHDA and CDR2 SQIVND (reference sequence). Germline trimming cut 4 bases from V and 7 bases from J; bases unmatched to any gene: 2. The CDR3 bases are TGTGCCAGTAGTACAGGGGGCCCTGAAAAACTGTTTTTT. Its protein is CASSTGGPEKLFF. The variable domain in full, completed from reference TRBV19 and TRBJ1-4, reads DGGITQSPKYLFRKEGQNVTLSCEQNLNHDAMYWYRQDPGQGLRLIYYSQIVNDFQKGDIAEGYSVSREKKESFPLTVTSAQKNPTAFYLCASSTGGPEKLFFGSGTQLSVL.

The rearrangement joins TRBV7-7 to TRBJ2-5; 7 nucleotides line up with TRBD1. The ends lost 5 bases at V and 5 bases at J; junction bases unmatched: 11. The CDR3 consists of 15 residues. CDR1 and CDR2 (germline): SSHAT, FNYEAQ (reference sequence). CDR3 loop: CASSKRDSPWETQYF. CDR3 sequence (DNA): TGTGCCAGCAGCAAACGGGACAGCCCGTGGGAGACCCAGTACTTC.

Of note for this clone: In the same sample, other DNA sequences code for this CDR3. The chain joins TRBV6-4 to TRBJ1-6, with TRBD1 matching over 7 bases. Germline assignment: CDR1 MRHNA and CDR2 SNTAGT. The trim removed 0 bases at V and 9 bases at J, leaving 2 bases unmatched. CDR3 length: 14 residues. Here the CDR3 DNA reads TGTGCCAGCAGTGACTCCCCAGGGGGTTCACCCCTCCACTTT. Its translation is CASSDSPGGSPLHF.

As concerns this clone: The germline gene is not matched at one end of the junction; a read error may be the cause. The J gene is TRBJ2-7, the V gene TRBV5-8; 11 bases fit TRBD1. CDR1 and CDR2 (germline): SGHTS, YDEGEE. This CDR3 contains 12 residues. CDR3 region: CASSIGQGAPHF. The DNA for the CDR3 is TGTGCCAGCAGCATAGGACAGGGGGCCCCACACTTC.

The chain is built from TRBV14 and TRBJ2-1, with 11 nucleotides matching TRBD2. This CDR3 is 17 amino acids long. CDR1 is SGHDN and CDR2 is FVKESK in the germline V gene. V shed 2 bases and J 6 bases; nucleotides not matched to a gene: 9. CDR3 amino acids: CASSQLSGLAATNEQFF. CDR3 DNA sequence: TGTGCCAGCAGCCAACTTTCGGGACTAGCGGCTACCAATGAGCAGTTCTTC.

The gene calls are TRBV30 and TRBJ2-7; D not resolved. Trimming cost V 4 bases and J 0 bases, with 10 bases left between them. This CDR3 contains 13 residues. From germline, CDR1 is GTSNPN and CDR2 SVGIG (reference sequence). Here the CDR3 reads CAWNSASSYEQYF. CDR3 coding DNA: TGTGCCTGGAACTCCGCGAGCTCCTACGAGCAGTACTTC. Together with reference TRBV30 and TRBJ2-7, the CDR3 gives the full variable domain: SQTIHQWPATLVQPVGSPLSLECTVEGTSNPNLYWYRQAAGRGLQLLFYSVGIGQISSEVPQNLSASRPQDRQFILSSKKLLLSDSGFYLCAWNSASSYEQYFGPGTRLTVT.

The chain uses TRBV7-9 and TRBJ1-2; TRBD1 matches 9 bases. The CDR3 spans 14 residues. J gave up 6 bases and V 3 bases, and 5 bases lay outside the gene matches. The V gene's germline CDR1 is SEHNR and CDR2 FQNEAQ (reference sequence). CDR3 sequence: CASSFVQGADGYTF. The CDR3 DNA reads as TGTGCCAGCAGCTTCGTACAGGGGGCTGATGGCTACACCTTC.

The chain couples TRBV7-2 to TRBJ2-5; perhaps TRBD2 as D (5 bases). The CDR3 totals 15 residues. V lost 1 base and J 5 bases, leaving 14 bases between the germline ends. Germline assignment: CDR1 SGHTA and CDR2 FQGNSA. The CDR3 nucleotides read TGTGCCAGCAGCTTAGTGGGGAGTCCGGGGGAGACCCAGTACTTC. This encodes CASSLVGSPGETQYF.

The genes are TRBV13 and TRBJ1-6, with D uncertain. Germline V gives CDR1 PRHDT, CDR2 FYEKMQ (reference sequence). The CDR3 extends over 13 amino acids. The V and J ends lost 1 base and 7 bases respectively, with 5 bases between them. The CDR3 protein is CASSLEENSPLHF. CDR3 nucleotide sequence: TGTGCCAGCAGCTTAGAGGAGAATTCACCCCTCCACTTT.

The V gene is TRBV30, the J gene TRBJ1-1, with no clear D. The CDR3 has 10 residues. The germline V and J ends were trimmed by 8 bases and 11 bases, with 15 bases remaining between them. Germline values: CDR1 GTSNPN, CDR2 SVGIG (reference sequence). CDR3 in amino acids: CAAHEMRAFF. In nucleotides, the CDR3 is TGTGCCGCCCACGAAATGAGGGCTTTCTTT.

V and J are TRBV2 and TRBJ1-1, with D unclear. The length of the CDR3 is 13 residues. Germline V lookup: CDR1 SNHLY, CDR2 FYNNEI. Trimming cost V 4 bases and J 3 bases, with 9 bases left between them. CDR3 loop: CASSGVGDTEAFF. The CDR3 bases are TGTGCCAGCAGTGGGGTCGGGGACACTGAAGCTTTCTTT.

The rearrangement uses TRBV4-2 and TRBJ2-1; a possible D gene is TRBD2 (5 bases). Trimming removed 0 bases from V and 7 bases from J, with 13 bases in between. Germline V gene lookup returns CDR1 LGHNA and CDR2 YNFKEQ. This CDR3 is built from 15 residues. CDR3 protein: CASSQDLRTQNEQFF. The CDR3 bases are TGTGCCAGCAGCCAAGATTTGAGGACTCAAAATGAGCAGTTCTTC.

This chain joins TRBV2 and TRBJ2-7; TRBD1 agrees at 10 bases. The CDR3 has 15 amino acids. CDR1 and CDR2 (germline): SNHLY, FYNNEI. Losses at the gene ends were 4 bases for V and 4 bases for J; bases not matched to a gene: 7. CDR3 sequence reads: CASSVEGQGYYEQYF. The CDR3 nucleotides are TGTGCCAGCAGTGTAGAGGGACAGGGGTATTACGAGCAGTACTTC.

This clone was detected only once. The chain employs TRBV5-6 and TRBJ2-2, with D perhaps matching TRBD1 (5 bases). The germline CDR1 and CDR2 sequences are SGHDT and YYEEEE. This CDR3 has 13 amino acids. V lost 2 bases and J 5 bases, leaving 7 bases between the germline ends. CDR3 region: CASSFQGTGELFF. The CDR3 DNA reads as TGTGCCAGCAGCTTTCAGGGAACCGGGGAGCTGTTTTTT.

The J gene is TRBJ2-1, the V gene TRBV7-2; 8 bases line up with TRBD2. The V and J ends lost 4 bases and 1 base, in that order; junction bases with no gene match: 3. The CDR3 totals 15 residues. From germline, CDR1 is SGHTA and CDR2 FQGNSA. The CDR3 DNA reads as TGTGCCAGCAGCTCCGGACTAGCATCCTACAATGAGCAGTTCTTC. It codes for CASSSGLASYNEQFF. The entire variable domain, with the rest obtained from reference TRBV7-2 and TRBJ2-1, is as follows: GAGVSQSPSNKVTEKGKDVELRCDPISGHTALYWYRQSLGQGLEFLIYFQGNSAPDKSGLPSDRFSAERTGGSVSTLTIQRTQQEDSAVYLCASSSGLASYNEQFFGPGTRLTVL.

There are a few counts of this clone. The DNA for the CDR3 is TGTGCCAGCTCACTCGCGGCAGGGATTAATCAGCCCCAGCATTTT. Protein product: CASSLAAGINQPQHF. J is TRBJ1-5 and V is TRBV18; a weak D match, TRBD1 (5 bases). Germline CDR1 KGHSH, CDR2 LQKENI. The CDR3 runs 15 residues. Between the trimmed V and J ends, which lost 4 bases and 4 bases, there was a span of 14 bases.

This chain connects TRBV30 to TRBJ2-3, with D possibly TRBD1 on 5 matching bases. Germline V gene data show CDR1 as GTSNPN and CDR2 as SVGIG (reference sequence). Trimming removed 4 bases from V and 4 bases from J, with 15 bases in between. This CDR3 has 14 residues. CDR3 sequence (DNA): TGTGCCTGGACCAGGGTTACTTGGGCAGATACGCAGTATTTT. Translated, it gives CAWTRVTWADTQYF.

This rearrangement joins TRBV7-9 to TRBJ2-2; no reliable D call. The ends were cut back, 6 bases at V and 4 bases at J, with 21 bases in the middle. This CDR3 has 17 amino acids. Germline CDR1 and CDR2: SEHNR and FQNEAQ (reference sequence). CDR3 in amino acids: CASREPLGRKLTGELFF. Written as DNA, the CDR3 is TGTGCCAGCAGGGAGCCCCTTGGCCGAAAACTCACCGGGGAGCTGTTTTTT.

The chain carries TRBV4-2 and TRBJ2-1, with 9 bases matching TRBD1. CDR3 size: 16 residues. The J segment lost 14 bases and the V segment lost 0 bases, leaving 14 bases of the junction unmatched. Germline V CDR1 and CDR2: LGHNA, YNFKEQ. The CDR3 nucleotides are TGTGCCAGCAGCCAAGACGCGAGGGGGGGGGACAGGGTTGAGTTCTTC. Its translation is CASSQDARGGDRVEFF.

The J gene is TRBJ2-3, the V gene TRBV11-2; D is uncertain. CDR1 is SGHAT, CDR2 FQNNGV, per germline. There are 14 residues in the CDR3. The V gene lost 0 bases and the J gene lost 4 bases, with 8 bases spanning the gap. The CDR3: CASSLDSHSDTQYF. CDR3 nucleotide sequence: TGTGCCAGCAGCTTAGATTCCCACTCAGATACGCAGTATTTT.

This clone showed up just once. The rearrangement links TRBV9 to TRBJ2-3; 9 nucleotides line up with TRBD2. The CDR3 is 15 residues long. J lost 6 bases, V lost 7 bases, and 12 bases had no gene match. Germline CDR1 SGDLS, CDR2 YYNGEE. The CDR3 spells CASAWQAGGRDTQYF. The CDR3 DNA sequence: TGTGCCAGCGCCTGGCAAGCGGGAGGTAGGGATACGCAGTATTTT.

A few counts support this clone. V and J are TRBV13 and TRBJ1-2, with D perhaps matching TRBD1 (5 bases). The CDR3 covers 12 residues. V lost 1 base to trimming and J lost 5 bases, with 5 bases between them. CDR1 and CDR2 (germline): PRHDT, FYEKMQ (reference sequence). The CDR3 DNA sequence: TGTGCCAGCAGCTTAGAGGGGTATGGCTACACCTTC. As protein: CASSLEGYGYTF.

The chain employs TRBV7-2 and TRBJ1-1, with TRBD1 identical over 10 bases. The germline gives CDR1 SGHTA, CDR2 FQGNSA. V shed 4 bases and J 0 bases; nucleotides not matched to a gene: 8. The CDR3 covers 17 residues. The CDR3 reads CASSSLSGTGVNTEAFF. The CDR3 nucleotides read TGTGCCAGCAGCTCGTTATCCGGGACAGGGGTGAACACTGAAGCTTTCTTT.

The J gene is TRBJ1-3, the V gene TRBV30, with TRBD1 identical over 9 bases. This CDR3 spans 20 amino acids. V lost 0 bases and J lost 1; bases outside the gene matches: 16. The germline V gene has CDR1 GTSNPN and CDR2 SVGIG (reference sequence). The DNA for the CDR3 is TGTGCCTGGAGTGTCGGGTTAATACTCCGACAGGGGGTATCTGGAAACACCATATATTTT. Its protein is CAWSVGLILRQGVSGNTIYF.

V and J are TRBV9 and TRBJ2-1; 9 nucleotides agree with TRBD1. The V segment lost 3 bases and the J segment 9 bases; nucleotides outside the gene matches: 13. Per germline, CDR1 SGDLS and CDR2 YYNGEE. This CDR3 is 16 amino acids long. The chain's CDR3 is CASSGGGQGGLGEQFF. CDR3 coding DNA: TGTGCCAGCAGCGGGGGGGGACAGGGCGGGCTAGGTGAGCAGTTCTTC.

This clone has only a few counts. The chain couples TRBV4-1 to TRBJ1-6; TRBD1 aligns across 7 bases. This CDR3 has 15 amino acids. The germline V gene has CDR1 MGHRA and CDR2 YSYEKL. Trimming removed 3 bases from V and 5 bases from J; junction bases left unmatched: 4. CDR3 nucleotides: TGCGCCAGCAGCCAGCCCGACAGGGATAATTCACCCCTCCACTTT. Translation gives CASSQPDRDNSPLHF.

CDR3 bases: TGTGCCAGCAGATTCCCTAGCAGCGATGAGCAGTTCTTC. It codes for CASRFPSSDEQFF. The genes are TRBV6-5 and TRBJ2-1; D is perhaps TRBD2 (5 bases). Trimming took 6 bases from V and 8 from J, leaving 14 bases between them. This CDR3 has 13 residues. CDR1 MNHEY and CDR2 SVGAGI come from the germline V gene.

This chain uses TRBV19 with TRBJ2-4, with a weak D call TRBD1 (6 bases). Between the trimmed V and J ends, which lost 3 bases and 8 bases, there was a span of 14 bases. The CDR3 has 14 amino acids. Germline CDR1 is LNHDA and CDR2 is SQIVND (reference sequence). The CDR3 protein is CASSIRGEEDIQYF. The DNA of the CDR3 is TGTGCCAGTAGTATCAGGGGTGAGGAGGACATTCAGTACTTC. The full variable domain, in which reference TRBV19 and TRBJ2-4 provide the parts outside the CDR3, is DGGITQSPKYLFRKEGQNVTLSCEQNLNHDAMYWYRQDPGQGLRLIYYSQIVNDFQKGDIAEGYSVSREKKESFPLTVTSAQKNPTAFYLCASSIRGEEDIQYFGAGTRLSVL.

The gene calls are TRBV7-8 and TRBJ2-1, with 8 bases lining up with TRBD2. Germline V lookup: CDR1 SGHVS, CDR2 FQNEAQ. V shed 5 bases and J 7 bases; nucleotides not matched to a gene: 13. This CDR3 is built from 16 residues. This CDR3 reads CASSPRRGGRSNEQFF. CDR3 in DNA: TGTGCCAGCAGCCCTCGACGCGGGGGGCGCTCAAATGAGCAGTTCTTC.

The chain combines TRBV28 with TRBJ1-1, with a weak D call TRBD1 (5 bases). V was shortened by 8 bases and J by 1 base, with 11 bases between the two germline ends. The length of the CDR3 is 13 residues. Germline V CDR1 and CDR2: MDHEN, SYDVKM. CDR3 in amino acids: CASRPGQNTEAFF. In DNA, the CDR3 is TGTGCCAGCCGACCCGGACAGAACACTGAAGCTTTCTTT.

The genes are TRBV6-5 and TRBJ2-7; 7 nucleotides match TRBD1. V gave up 6 bases and J gave up 6 bases; unmatched junction bases: 5. Germline assignment: CDR1 MNHEY and CDR2 SVGAGI. This CDR3 is 12 amino acids long. As DNA, the CDR3 is TGTGCCAGCAGCCCGACAGGGATCGAGCAGTACTTC. It is translated as CASSPTGIEQYF.